These T cell receptor beta chains were read from a single sample in a study of cytomegalovirus exposure and HLA in healthy donors. Clones were sequenced by immunoSEQ multiplex PCR, and TCRdb holds only the in-frame ones, with some missing. There are approximately 75,000 clones in the sample, with 4.5% to 5% held by the top ten. Sequencing was performed on PBMCs. All receptors come from a man aged 35-49 years in good health and CMV-seronegative. Both conserved end residues are part of each CDR3. The D gene is left open where the match is weak.

j_call	v_call	d_call	cdr3_aa	cdr3_nt
TRBJ2-7	TRBV19	-	CASSVYEGAYEQYF	TGTGCCAGTAGTGTCTATGAGGGAGCCTACGAGCAGTACTTC
TRBJ1-5	TRBV7-8	TRBD1	CASATGQGGNQPQHF	TGTGCCAGCGCGACGGGCCAGGGGGGCAATCAGCCCCAGCATTTT
TRBJ1-2	TRBV5-1	TRBD1	CASSLVPGQGWRGYGYTF	TGCGCCAGCAGCTTGGTCCCGGGACAGGGGTGGAGAGGGTATGGCTACACCTTC
TRBJ1-2	TRBV2	TRBD1	CASSAYTRTGGDYGYTF	TGTGCCAGCAGTGCGTATACCCGGACAGGGGGCGACTATGGCTACACCTTC
TRBJ1-5	TRBV12-5	TRBD1	CASDPTGGAGSNQPQHF	TGTGCTAGTGACCCGACAGGGGGCGCGGGTAGCAATCAGCCCCAGCATTTT
TRBJ1-5	TRBV6-1	-	CASSELFRTASGGQPQHF	TGTGCCAGCAGTGAACTCTTTAGGACCGCCTCAGGAGGTCAGCCCCAGCATTTT
TRBJ2-5	TRBV5-1	TRBD2	CASSLVASGHGETQYF	TGCGCCAGCAGCTTGGTTGCTAGCGGGCATGGAGAGACCCAGTACTTC
TRBJ2-5	TRBV7-9	-	CASSLVRSDQETQYF	TGTGCCAGCAGCTTAGTACGTTCAGACCAAGAGACCCAGTACTTC
TRBJ1-1	TRBV4-3	TRBD1	CASSQIQGVNTEAFF	TGCGCCAGCAGCCAAATTCAGGGGGTGAACACTGAAGCTTTCTTT
TRBJ1-2	TRBV19	TRBD1	CASNRDRGGNGYTF	TGTGCCAGTAACCGGGACAGGGGGGGAAATGGCTACACCTTC
TRBJ1-2	TRBV6-1	-	CASTVYSYGYTF	TGTGCCAGCACGGTATATTCCTATGGCTACACCTTC
TRBJ2-6	TRBV19	TRBD1	CASQQGAGANVLTF	TGTGCCAGTCAACAGGGGGCTGGGGCCAACGTCCTGACTTTC
TRBJ1-1	TRBV6-4	TRBD1	CASSDTNGTGRNLGTEAFF	TGTGCCAGCAGTGACACCAACGGGACAGGGAGAAATCTGGGCACTGAAGCTTTCTTT
TRBJ1-3	TRBV7-6	-	CASSATARTIYF	TGTGCCAGCAGCGCGACAGCTCGCACCATATATTTT
TRBJ2-7	TRBV7-2	TRBD2	CANSRPGTKAYEQYF	TGTGCCAACAGCCGTCCCGGGACTAAGGCCTACGAGCAGTACTTC
TRBJ1-2	TRBV9	-	CASSAGWNYGYTF	TGTGCCAGCAGCGCCGGTTGGAACTATGGCTACACCTTC
TRBJ2-1	TRBV6-5	TRBD1	CASSRDRGSYNEQFF	TGTGCCAGCAGTCGGGACAGGGGCTCCTACAATGAGCAGTTCTTC
TRBJ1-1	TRBV29-1	-	CSGTKRNTEAFF	TGCTCCGGGACAAAGAGGAACACTGAAGCTTTCTTT
TRBJ2-5	TRBV4-3	-	CASSQDSRETQYF	TGCGCCAGCAGCCAAGACTCCCGGGAGACCCAGTACTTC
TRBJ2-7	TRBV5-1	TRBD2	CASSLVLAGDYEQYF	TGCGCCAGCAGCTTGGTACTAGCGGGAGACTACGAGCAGTACTTC
TRBJ1-3	TRBV7-8	-	CASSTRESGNTIYF	TGTGCCAGCAGCACTAGGGAGTCTGGAAACACCATATATTTT
TRBJ1-4	TRBV7-9	-	CASSPNTAATNEKLFF	TGTGCCAGCAGCCCGAATACAGCGGCAACTAATGAAAAACTGTTTTTT
TRBJ1-1	TRBV19	-	CASSLIGGFQTEAFF	TGTGCCAGTAGTCTGATAGGGGGATTTCAGACTGAAGCTTTCTTT
TRBJ1-1	TRBV5-4	-	CASSLQYMNTEAFF	TGTGCCAGCAGCTTGCAGTACATGAACACTGAAGCTTTCTTT
TRBJ2-1	TRBV10-1	TRBD2	CASSETSGSYNEQFF	TGCGCCAGCAGTGAGACTAGCGGGAGCTACAATGAGCAGTTCTTC
TRBJ1-1	TRBV28	-	CASSWGENTEAFF	TGTGCCAGCAGTTGGGGAGAGAACACTGAAGCTTTCTTT
TRBJ1-1	TRBV5-1	-	CASSLRGGTEAFF	TGCGCCAGCAGCTTGAGGGGGGGGACTGAAGCTTTCTTT
TRBJ1-4	TRBV2	TRBD1	CASSDGAGGTEKLFF	TGTGCCAGCAGTGATGGGGCAGGGGGGACTGAAAAACTGTTTTTT
TRBJ2-7	TRBV5-5	TRBD2	CASSPSGVNPYEQYF	TGTGCCAGCAGCCCCAGCGGGGTAAACCCCTACGAGCAGTACTTC
TRBJ2-5	TRBV11-2	-	CASSLDMDRKTQYF	TGTGCCAGCAGCTTAGACATGGACAGAAAGACCCAGTACTTC
TRBJ1-4	TRBV28	TRBD1	CASSFPGQVNEKLFF	TGTGCCAGCAGTTTTCCGGGACAGGTTAATGAAAAACTGTTTTTT
TRBJ1-4	TRBV6-5	-	CASSYSPSTNEKLFF	TGTGCCAGCAGTTACTCTCCCTCAACTAATGAAAAACTGTTTTTT
TRBJ2-3	TRBV11-2	-	CASSPSTGLDTQYF	TGTGCCAGCAGCCCCTCGACAGGATTGGATACGCAGTATTTT
TRBJ2-5	TRBV20-1	TRBD2	CSAASGYF	TGCAGTGCAGCTAGCGGCTACTTC
TRBJ2-1	TRBV18	-	CASSPRGGAYNEQFF	TGTGCCAGCTCACCACGGGGCGGAGCCTACAATGAGCAGTTCTTC
TRBJ2-1	TRBV9	TRBD2	CASSVGASGRGEQFF	TGTGCCAGCAGCGTAGGGGCTAGCGGGAGGGGTGAGCAGTTCTTC
TRBJ1-4	TRBV7-9	-	CASSGTGGGKLFF	TGTGCCAGCAGTGGAACGGGGGGGGGAAAACTGTTTTTT
TRBJ2-7	TRBV25-1	TRBD1	CASTKTGESYEQYF	TGTGCCAGCACCAAGACAGGGGAAAGCTACGAGCAGTACTTC
TRBJ2-5	TRBV7-7	-	CASSSPGGQETQYF	TGTGCCAGCAGCTCCCCCGGGGGCCAAGAGACCCAGTACTTC
TRBJ2-3	TRBV19	-	CASSFGLYERTSTDTQYF	TGTGCCAGTAGTTTCGGACTGTATGAACGAACTAGCACAGATACGCAGTATTTT
TRBJ1-1	TRBV7-2	TRBD1	CATRQGAAEAFF	TGTGCCACCAGACAGGGGGCTGCTGAAGCTTTCTTT
TRBJ2-1	TRBV7-2	TRBD2	CASSLALGRGGYNEQFF	TGTGCCAGCAGCTTAGCTTTGGGGCGGGGGGGTTACAATGAGCAGTTCTTC
TRBJ2-7	TRBV7-2	-	CASSRRPDRQGFYEQYF	TGTGCCAGCAGCCGCCGCCCGGATCGGCAGGGATTTTACGAGCAGTACTTC
TRBJ2-7	TRBV18	TRBD2	CASSPIGLAGVNEQYF	TGTGCCAGCTCACCAATCGGACTAGCGGGAGTCAACGAGCAGTACTTC
TRBJ1-6	TRBV27	TRBD1	CASSQTGVPLHF	TGTGCCAGCAGCCAGACAGGGGTCCCCCTCCACTTT
TRBJ1-2	TRBV4-1	-	CASSQEGRGGYTF	TGCGCCAGCAGCCAAGAGGGCAGGGGAGGCTACACCTTC
TRBJ1-1	TRBV5-1	TRBD1	CASSLHRGNTEAFF	TGCGCCAGCAGCTTGCACAGGGGGAACACTGAAGCTTTCTTT
TRBJ2-3	TRBV2	-	CASSESTRGPSTDTQYF	TGTGCCAGCAGTGAGTCAACGCGGGGTCCTAGCACAGATACGCAGTATTTT
TRBJ2-5	TRBV11-2	-	CASSLGRETQYF	TGTGCCAGCAGCTTAGGCCGGGAGACCCAGTACTTC
TRBJ2-7	TRBV4-3	TRBD2	CASSHLTGLAGGSDYEQYF	TGCGCCAGCAGCCACCTCACTGGGCTAGCGGGGGGTTCTGACTACGAGCAGTACTTC
TRBJ2-3	TRBV2	-	CASSEATRGTDTQYF	TGTGCCAGCAGTGAAGCGACCAGGGGCACAGATACGCAGTATTTT